The 25 T cell receptor beta chains reported below all come from one sample, sequenced in a study of OX40 agonist ivuxolimab in advanced cancers. Sequencing was performed with immunoSEQ multiplex PCR; in TCRdb, only in-frame clones are kept and a portion is missing. The sample records about 55,000 clones, about 89% being singletons. Sequencing used CD4+ or CD8+ T cells sorted from blood, obtained in a trial of the OX40 agonist ivuxolimab. All receptors come from an adult with an advanced solid tumor such as melanoma, head and neck, liver or kidney cancer.

V and J are TRBV25-1 and TRBJ1-2; maybe TRBD1 (5 bases). This CDR3 is 16 amino acids long. Germline CDR1 MGHDK, CDR2 SYGVNS. Trimming removed 5 bases from V and 0 bases from J, with 16 bases in between. The CDR3 loop is CASSSGQAQANYGYTF. CDR3 in DNA: TGTGCCAGCAGTTCGGGGCAGGCCCAGGCTAACTATGGCTACACCTTC.

The gene calls are TRBV6-4 and TRBJ2-1; D is perhaps TRBD2 (5 bases). The CDR3 consists of 15 residues. Trimming removed 4 bases at V and 8 bases at J, with 18 bases between. Germline V lookup: CDR1 MRHNA, CDR2 SNTAGT. CDR3 DNA sequence: TGTGCCAGCAGTGCATACCAAACGGACTTGGATGAGCAGTTCTTC. Its translation: CASSAYQTDLDEQFF.

The chain combines TRBV13 with TRBJ1-2; maybe TRBD1 (6 bases). V shed 7 bases and J shed 7 bases, with 22 bases lying between them. The CDR3 has 15 residues. CDR1 is PRHDT, CDR2 FYEKMQ, per germline (reference sequence). CDR3 DNA sequence: TGTGCCAGCATCATATACGCCGACAGGAAGGGTGGCTACACCTTC. Protein: CASIIYADRKGGYTF.

CDR3 bases: TGCGCCAGCAGCTTGGACAGAAATCCCACTGAAGCTTTCTTT. Translation: CASSLDRNPTEAFF. The chain joins TRBV5-1 to TRBJ1-1; unclear D gene. Germline V lookup: CDR1 SGHRS, CDR2 YFSETQ. This CDR3 region has 14 residues. Trimming left V 0 bases short and J 4 bases short, with 10 bases between.

V usage is TRBV7-9 and J usage is TRBJ2-7, with D unclear. The CDR3 sequence is 11 residues long. Between the trimmed V and J ends, which lost 6 bases and 2 bases, there was a span of 5 bases. Germline V gives CDR1 SEHNR, CDR2 FQNEAQ (reference sequence). The CDR3 loop is CASRCTYEQYV. CDR3 nucleotides: TGTGCCAGCAGATGTACCTACGAGCAGTACGTC.

The chain carries TRBV13 and TRBJ2-5; D is possibly TRBD2 (6 bases). The J call may be faulty, since TRBJ2-7 better matches the DNA end. The CDR3 is 14 amino acids. Germline V lookup: CDR1 PRHDT, CDR2 FYEKMQ (reference sequence). The CDR3 loop reads CASSSQTSSYEQYF. CDR3 nucleotide sequence: TGTGCCAGCAGCTCGCAGACTAGCTCCTACGAGCAGTACTTC.

The chain carries TRBV4-3 and TRBJ2-7, with TRBD2 matching 8 bases. Per the germline V gene, CDR1 is LGHNA and CDR2 is YSLEER. Trimming removed 1 base from V and 1 base from J; junction bases left unmatched: 24. CDR3 length equals 22 residues. In nucleotides, the CDR3 is TGCGCCAGCAGCCAAGCGTTAGAATCCGAGGCTAGCGGGCCCCCTTCTTCCTACGAGCAGTACGTC. It encodes CASSQALESEASGPPSSYEQYV.

The genes are TRBV9 and TRBJ2-3; D possibly corresponds to TRBD2 (6 bases). The CDR3 consists of 17 residues. The V gene lost 0 bases and the J gene lost 1 base, with 15 bases spanning the gap. The germline V gene encodes CDR1 SGDLS and CDR2 YYNGEE. Here the CDR3 reads CASSVDWASVGTDTQYF. CDR3 coding DNA: TGTGCCAGCAGCGTAGATTGGGCTAGCGTTGGCACAGATACGCAGTATTTT.

The chain links TRBV29-1 to TRBJ1-1; D gene uncertain. There are 10 residues in the CDR3. V shed 6 bases and J shed 3 bases, with 5 bases lying between them. Germline V CDR1 and CDR2: SQVTM, ANQGSEA. This CDR3 reads CSVSDTEAFF. DNA of the CDR3: TGCAGCGTATCGGACACTGAAGCTTTCTTT.

The rearrangement links TRBV7-9 to TRBJ1-4, with TRBD1 as a possible D gene (6 bases). The V gene's germline CDR1 is SEHNR and CDR2 FQNEAQ (reference sequence). Deletions cut 6 bases from V and 7 bases from J, with 12 bases between. The CDR3 runs to 13 residues. In DNA, the CDR3 is TGTGCCAGCAGTTCGGACAGCGGTGAAAAACTGTTTTTT. It specifies CASSSDSGEKLFF.

The chain combines TRBV19 with TRBJ1-1; D is possibly TRBD1 (5 bases). The CDR3 runs to 14 residues. V lost 3 bases to trimming and J lost 7 bases, with 15 bases between them. The germline V gene encodes CDR1 LNHDA and CDR2 SQIVND (reference sequence). In nucleotides, the CDR3 is TGTGCCAGTAGTATCTTTGACAGTAAAAATGAAGCTTTCTTT. As protein: CASSIFDSKNEAFF. The complete variable domain, with remaining parts taken from reference TRBV19 and TRBJ1-1, reads DGGITQSPKYLFRKEGQNVTLSCEQNLNHDAMYWYRQDPGQGLRLIYYSQIVNDFQKGDIAEGYSVSREKKESFPLTVTSAQKNPTAFYLCASSIFDSKNEAFFGQGTRLTVV.

This chain links TRBV9 with TRBJ2-1, with D perhaps matching TRBD1 or TRBD2 (6 bases each). V shed 4 bases and J shed 6 bases, with 11 bases lying between them. The CDR3 sequence is 13 residues long. CDR1 SGDLS and CDR2 YYNGEE come from the germline V gene. The CDR3 nucleotides read TGTGCCAGCAGCCCCGGGGGCCCCAATGAGCAGTTCTTC. Amino acids: CASSPGGPNEQFF. The full variable domain, its missing parts supplied by reference TRBV9 and TRBJ2-1, is DSGVTQTPKHLITATGQRVTLRCSPRSGDLSVYWYQQSLDQGLQFLIQYYNGEERAKGNILERFSAQQFPDLHSELNLSSLELGDSALYFCASSPGGPNEQFFGPGTRLTVL.

DNA of the CDR3: TGTGCCAGCAGTTACTCGCCTAGCAGCTACGAGCAGTACTTC. This translates into CASSYSPSSYEQYF. The chain recombines TRBV6-5 with TRBJ2-7, with D maybe TRBD2 (5 bases). The CDR3 has 14 amino acids. Germline V CDR1 and CDR2: MNHEY, SVGAGI. Deletions cut 0 bases from V and 3 bases from J, with 9 bases between.

In its sample, this clone was seen a few times. The V and J genes are TRBV19 and TRBJ1-6; weak D call: TRBD1 (5 bases). V shed 5 bases and J shed 6 bases, with 17 bases lying between them. Germline V lookup: CDR1 LNHDA, CDR2 SQIVND (reference sequence). This CDR3 region has 16 residues. The CDR3 loop is CASSGAGTEPNSPLHF. CDR3 bases: TGTGCCAGTAGTGGGGCCGGGACCGAGCCTAATTCACCCCTCCACTTT.

J is TRBJ2-2 and V is TRBV10-3, with 13 bases lining up with TRBD2. The CDR3 is 17 residues long. Germline lookup yields CDR1 ENHRY and CDR2 SYGVKD. V was clipped by 10 bases and J by 4 bases; unmatched bases: 12. The CDR3 is CATGWTSGSGSTGELFF. CDR3 sequence (DNA): TGTGCCACAGGGTGGACTAGCGGGAGCGGGAGCACCGGGGAGCTGTTTTTT.

The rearrangement uses TRBV10-3 and TRBJ2-5, with TRBD2 matching over 14 bases. The CDR3 loop spans 18 amino acids. CDR1 ENHRY and CDR2 SYGVKD come from the germline V gene. V shed 2 bases, J shed 5 bases, and the junction held 10 bases outside the gene matches. The CDR3: CAISELETSGRAGETQYF. The CDR3 DNA follows: TGTGCCATCAGTGAGCTAGAGACTAGCGGGAGGGCCGGTGAGACCCAGTACTTC.

In its sample, this clone was seen once. The V call is TRBV14, the J call TRBJ2-1, with 11 nucleotides matching TRBD2. The CDR3 is 14 residues long. Trimming cost V 1 base and J 14 bases; bases outside gene matches: 7. Germline V gene lookup returns CDR1 SGHDN and CDR2 FVKESK. CDR3 residues: CASSQAIASGRKFF. CDR3 in DNA: TGTGCCAGCAGCCAAGCTATAGCTAGCGGGAGGAAGTTCTTC.

In its sample, this clone was seen a few times. The chain is built from TRBV4-2 and TRBJ2-1; D ambiguous. This CDR3 is built from 12 residues. Germline V gene lookup returns CDR1 LGHNA and CDR2 YNFKEQ. The V and J ends lost 5 bases and 10 bases respectively, with 12 bases between them. The chain's CDR3 is CASSLSGDEQFF. The CDR3 nucleotides read TGTGCCAGCAGCTTATCCGGAGACGAGCAGTTCTTC.

The V gene is TRBV5-6, the J gene TRBJ1-1, with unresolved D. There are 13 residues in the CDR3. Trimming left V 0 bases short and J 5 bases short, with 8 bases between. Germline CDR1 is SGHDT and CDR2 is YYEEEE. CDR3 sequence reads: CASSLVPETEAFF. The CDR3, as DNA: TGTGCCAGCAGCTTGGTTCCCGAAACTGAAGCTTTCTTT.

V is TRBV7-9 and J is TRBJ2-1; TRBD2 aligns across 11 bases. The CDR3 is 17 amino acids. Looked up from germline, CDR1 is SEHNR and CDR2 is FQNEAQ (reference sequence). The V and J ends lost 5 bases and 3 bases, in that order; junction bases with no gene match: 9. The CDR3 region is CASSPRGTSGYYNEQFF. Written as DNA, the CDR3 is TGTGCCAGCAGCCCGCGGGGGACTAGCGGATACTACAATGAGCAGTTCTTC.

The genes are TRBV7-3 and TRBJ2-5; perhaps TRBD2 as D (7 bases). Germline CDR1 SGHTA, CDR2 FQGTGA. The CDR3 contains 16 residues. With 5 bases removed from V and 2 bases from J, the gap between germline ends came to 18 bases. CDR3 in DNA: TGTGCCAGCAGCCCCAGGGGTAGCGGGCTTCAAGAGACCCAGTACTTC. Protein sequence: CASSPRGSGLQETQYF.

This clone was seen repeatedly, ten times or more. J is TRBJ2-3 and V is TRBV4-3, with TRBD2 identical over 7 bases. Unmatched junction bases numbered 3, after V lost 4 bases and J lost 5 bases. The CDR3 loop spans 13 amino acids. Germline CDR1 reads LGHNA; CDR2 reads YSLEER. The chain's CDR3 is CASSRGGKDTQYF. The CDR3 DNA reads as TGCGCCAGCAGCCGGGGGGGGAAAGATACGCAGTATTTT.

The V gene is TRBV10-3, the J gene TRBJ1-5; D is undetermined. There are 12 residues in the CDR3. The V gene's germline CDR1 is ENHRY and CDR2 SYGVKD. V was pared by 3 bases and J by 9 bases, with 9 bases between. CDR3 DNA sequence: TGTGCCATCAGTGACGGGGTCTGGCCCCAGCATTTT. This encodes CAISDGVWPQHF.

This clone was seen just once. The chain combines TRBV15 with TRBJ2-1, with a weak D call TRBD2 (5 bases). The CDR3 loop spans 14 amino acids. Germline CDR1 and CDR2: LNHNV and YYDKDF (reference sequence). Trimming left V 10 bases short and J 2 bases short, with 15 bases between. CDR3 coding DNA: TGTGCCAAAGGAGCGGCAAAACCCTACAATGAGCAGTTCTTC. It encodes CAKGAAKPYNEQFF.

This clone was picked up a small number of times. The chain combines TRBV19 with TRBJ1-5, with D hard to call. Trimming shortened V by 8 bases and J by 5 bases, and 10 bases separated the two germline ends. The germline gives CDR1 LNHDA, CDR2 SQIVND (reference sequence). The CDR3 length is 12 residues. CDR3 in amino acids: CASASGYQPQHF. The CDR3 nucleotides are TGTGCCAGTGCGTCGGGTTATCAGCCCCAGCATTTT.